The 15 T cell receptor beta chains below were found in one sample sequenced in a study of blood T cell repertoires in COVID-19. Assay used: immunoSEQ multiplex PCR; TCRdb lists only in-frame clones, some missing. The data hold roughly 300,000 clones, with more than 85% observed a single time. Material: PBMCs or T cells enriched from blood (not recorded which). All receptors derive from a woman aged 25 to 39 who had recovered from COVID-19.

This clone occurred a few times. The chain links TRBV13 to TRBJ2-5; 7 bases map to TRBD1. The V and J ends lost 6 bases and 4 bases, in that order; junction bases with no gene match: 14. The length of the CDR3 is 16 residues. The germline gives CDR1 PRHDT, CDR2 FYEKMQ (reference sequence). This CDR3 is CASRSRDRGSGETQYF. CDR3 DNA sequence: TGTGCCAGCAGGTCCCGGGACAGAGGGTCCGGAGAGACCCAGTACTTC. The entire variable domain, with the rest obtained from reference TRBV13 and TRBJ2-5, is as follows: AAGVIQSPRHLIKEKRETATLKCYPIPRHDTVYWYQQGPGQDPQFLISFYEKMQSDKGSIPDRFSAQQFSDYHSELNMSSLELGDSALYFCASRSRDRGSGETQYFGPGTRLLVL.

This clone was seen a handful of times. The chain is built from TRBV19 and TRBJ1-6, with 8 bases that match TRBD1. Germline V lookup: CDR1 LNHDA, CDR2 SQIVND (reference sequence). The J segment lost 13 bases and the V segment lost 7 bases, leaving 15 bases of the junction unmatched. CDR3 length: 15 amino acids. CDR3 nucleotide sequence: TGTGCCAGTACCCCCGGACAGGGTGGTGTTTCCCCCCTCCACTTT. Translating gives CASTPGQGGVSPLHF.

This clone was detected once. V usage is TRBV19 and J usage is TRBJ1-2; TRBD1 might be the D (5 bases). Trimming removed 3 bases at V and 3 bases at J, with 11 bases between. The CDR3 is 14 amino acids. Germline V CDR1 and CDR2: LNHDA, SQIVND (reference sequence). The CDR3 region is CASSIAQGDYGYTF. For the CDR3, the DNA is TGTGCCAGTAGTATTGCCCAGGGCGACTATGGCTACACCTTC.

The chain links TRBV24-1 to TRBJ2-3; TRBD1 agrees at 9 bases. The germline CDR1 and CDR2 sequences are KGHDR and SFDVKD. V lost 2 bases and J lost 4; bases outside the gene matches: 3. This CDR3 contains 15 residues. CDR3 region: CATSDWGQGSDTQYF. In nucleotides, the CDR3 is TGTGCCACCAGTGATTGGGGACAGGGTTCAGATACGCAGTATTTT.

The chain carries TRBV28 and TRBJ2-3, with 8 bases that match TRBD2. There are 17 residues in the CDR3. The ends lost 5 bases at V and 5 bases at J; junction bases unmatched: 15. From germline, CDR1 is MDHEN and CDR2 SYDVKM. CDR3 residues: CASSPPSWRGARDTQYF. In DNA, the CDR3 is TGTGCCAGCAGTCCCCCGTCTTGGCGGGGGGCGAGAGATACGCAGTATTTT.

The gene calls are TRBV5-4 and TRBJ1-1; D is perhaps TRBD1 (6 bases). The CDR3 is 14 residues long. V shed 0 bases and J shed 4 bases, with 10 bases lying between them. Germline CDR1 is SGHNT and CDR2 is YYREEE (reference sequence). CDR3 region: CASSLGRGTTEAFF. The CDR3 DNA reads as TGTGCCAGCAGCTTGGGTAGGGGGACCACTGAAGCTTTCTTT.

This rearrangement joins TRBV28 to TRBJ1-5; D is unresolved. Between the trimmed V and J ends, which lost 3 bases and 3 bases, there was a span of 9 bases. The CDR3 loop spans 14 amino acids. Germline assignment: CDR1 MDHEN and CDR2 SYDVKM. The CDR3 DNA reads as TGTGCCAGCAGTTTTGGAGACTTCAATCAGCCCCAGCATTTT. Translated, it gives CASSFGDFNQPQHF.

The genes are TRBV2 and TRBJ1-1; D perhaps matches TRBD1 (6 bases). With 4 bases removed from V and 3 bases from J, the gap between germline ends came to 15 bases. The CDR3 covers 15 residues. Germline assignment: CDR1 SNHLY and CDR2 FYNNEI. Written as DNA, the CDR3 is TGTGCCAGCAGTGTACACAGGGAGTTGGACACTGAAGCTTTCTTT. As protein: CASSVHRELDTEAFF.

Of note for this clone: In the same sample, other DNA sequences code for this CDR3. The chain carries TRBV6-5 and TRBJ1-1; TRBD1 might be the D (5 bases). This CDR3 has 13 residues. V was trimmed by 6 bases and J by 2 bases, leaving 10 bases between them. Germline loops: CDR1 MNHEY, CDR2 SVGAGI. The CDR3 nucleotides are TGTGCCAGCAGGCAGGGCACTAACACTGAAGCTTTCTTT. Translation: CASRQGTNTEAFF.

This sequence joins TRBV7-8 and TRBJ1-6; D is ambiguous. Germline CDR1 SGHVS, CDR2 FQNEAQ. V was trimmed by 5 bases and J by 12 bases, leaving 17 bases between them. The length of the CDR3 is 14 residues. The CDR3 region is CASSEGTVSRPLHF. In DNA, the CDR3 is TGTGCCAGCAGCGAAGGCACAGTCAGTAGACCCCTCCACTTT.

The CDR3 DNA sequence: TGTGCCAGCAGCGTAGTAGCGGGGGGGCCCAACACAGATACGCAGTATTTT. This translates into CASSVVAGGPNTDTQYF. The genes are TRBV9 and TRBJ2-3, with TRBD2 identical over 11 bases. CDR1 and CDR2 from the germline V gene are SGDLS and YYNGEE. J lost 2 bases, V lost 0 bases, and 5 bases had no gene match. The CDR3 has 17 amino acids.

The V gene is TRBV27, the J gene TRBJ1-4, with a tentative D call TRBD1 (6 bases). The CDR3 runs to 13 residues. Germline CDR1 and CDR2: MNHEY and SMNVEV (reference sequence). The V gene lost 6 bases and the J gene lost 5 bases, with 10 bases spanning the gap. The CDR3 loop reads CASRDSRNEKLFF. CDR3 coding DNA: TGTGCCAGCAGGGACAGCCGGAATGAAAAACTGTTTTTT. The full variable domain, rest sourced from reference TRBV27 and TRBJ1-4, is EAQVTQNPRYLITVTGKKLTVTCSQNMNHEYMSWYRQDPGLGLRQIYYSMNVEVTDKGDVPEGYKVSRKEKRNFPLILESPSPNQTSLYFCASRDSRNEKLFFGSGTQLSVL.

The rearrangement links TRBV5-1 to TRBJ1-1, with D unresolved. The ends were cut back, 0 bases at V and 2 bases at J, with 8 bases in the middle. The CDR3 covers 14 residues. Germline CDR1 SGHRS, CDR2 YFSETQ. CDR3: CASSLVAENTEAFF. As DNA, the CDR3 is TGCGCCAGCAGCTTGGTGGCAGAAAACACTGAAGCTTTCTTT.

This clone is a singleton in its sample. CDR3 residues: CASSPGTVYNSPLHF. The CDR3 region has the DNA TGTGCCAGCAGCCCCGGGACAGTTTATAATTCACCCCTCCACTTT. The rearrangement links TRBV3-1 (or the pseudogene TRBV3-2) to TRBJ1-6; TRBD1 agrees at 7 bases. Losses at the gene ends were 4 bases for V and 4 bases for J; bases not matched to a gene: 4. The germline V gene has CDR1 LGHDT and CDR2 YNNKEL (reference sequence). This CDR3 is 15 amino acids long.

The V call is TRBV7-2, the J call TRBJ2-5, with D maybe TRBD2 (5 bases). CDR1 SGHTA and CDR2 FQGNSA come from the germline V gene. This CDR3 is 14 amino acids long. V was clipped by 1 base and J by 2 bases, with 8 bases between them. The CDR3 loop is CASSLVASQETQYF. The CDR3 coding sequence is TGTGCCAGCAGCTTAGTAGCGTCACAAGAGACCCAGTACTTC.